A selection of T cell receptor beta chains follows, all from one sample in a study of CD8 T cells in Susac syndrome. TCRdb redid the calling of the immunoSEQ multiplex PCR reads with MiXCR, one entry per CDR3 protein. This repertoire shows fewer than 250,000 distinct CDR3 sequences, roughly nine tenths found once; its top ten account for about 0.12%. The sample was CD8+ T cells from PBMCs. Every receptor here comes from a human donor with multiple sclerosis. The CDR3 runs from the conserved cysteine through the conserved F or W. A D gene is named only where the DNA matches it firmly. Clone size is not always given. Where it is, it says once, few, many or a class for expanded clones.

abundance	d_gene	v_gene	j_gene	CDR3nt	CDR3aa
once	TRBD2	TRBV7-8	TRBJ2-5	TGTGCCAGCAGCTCACCGAAGCGGGAGGTCGGAGAGACCCAGTACTTC	CASSSPKREVGETQYF
NA	TRBD1	TRBV5-6	TRBJ1-1	TGTGCCAGCAGCTGGGGACAGCGGGGTACTGAAGCTTTCTTT	CASSWGQRGTEAFF
NA	TRBD2	TRBV5-1	TRBJ2-7	TGCGCCAGCAGCTTGGCCCAGACTAGCGGGGACTACGAGCAGTACTTC	CASSLAQTSGDYEQYF
NA	NA	TRBV7-7	TRBJ1-6	TGTGCTAGCAGGCGAAGGGTAACACCCCTCCACTTT	CASRRRVTPLHF
NA	TRBD1	TRBV7-9	TRBJ2-5	TGTGCCAGCAGCTTGGGGGGACAGGCCGGGGGGACCCAGTACTTC	CASSLGGQAGGTQYF
NA	TRBD1	TRBV7-9	TRBJ2-5	TGTGCCAGCAGCCCCCCGACAGGGATGGGAGAGACCCAGTACTTC	CASSPPTGMGETQYF
NA	NA	TRBV9	TRBJ2-4	TGTGCCAGCAGCCCGATGGAGATACCCAAAAACATTCAGTACTTC	CASSPMEIPKNIQYF
NA	TRBD2	TRBV9	TRBJ2-1	TGTGCCAGCAGCGTAGACGCTAGCGGGTACAATGAGCAGTTCTTC	CASSVDASGYNEQFF
NA	NA	TRBV5-1	TRBJ2-7	TGCGCCAGCAGCTTTTCCAGGGATCCCCACTACGAGCAGTACTTC	CASSFSRDPHYEQYF
NA	NA	TRBV14	TRBJ1-1	TGTGCCAGCAGCCAAAGGTCACTGAACACTGAAGCTTTCTTT	CASSQRSLNTEAFF
NA	NA	TRBV9	TRBJ2-1	TGTGCCAGCAGCCCCCAGAAGGGCGCCGGCTACAATGAGCAGTTCTTC	CASSPQKGAGYNEQFF
NA	TRBD2	TRBV5-6	TRBJ2-1	TGTGCCAGCAGCCACCCTAGCGGGGGGGCCTCGGATGAGCAGTTCTTC	CASSHPSGGASDEQFF
NA	NA	TRBV12-3/TRBV12-4	TRBJ1-1	TGTGCCAGCAGGACACCGATGAACACTGAAGCTTTCTTT	CASRTPMNTEAFF
NA	NA	TRBV7-8	TRBJ1-1	TGTGCCAGCAGCTTAATGGGTTCCGGTGAAGCTTTCTTT	CASSLMGSGEAFF
NA	TRBD1	TRBV2	TRBJ1-5	TGTGCCAGCAGGGTGACAGGGGTTAATCAGCCCCAGCATTTT	CASRVTGVNQPQHF
few	NA	TRBV6-6	TRBJ2-5	TGTGCCAGCAGTTACGGTTACACTCAAGAGACCCAGTACTTC	CASSYGYTQETQYF
NA	NA	TRBV6-2/TRBV6-3	TRBJ1-1	TGTGCCAGCAGTCACCACTACCACGCCATGAACACTGAAGCTTTCTTT	CASSHHYHAMNTEAFF
NA	NA	TRBV4-1	TRBJ2-2	TGCGCCAGCAGCCAAGATAGAAACACCGGGGAGCTGTTTTTT	CASSQDRNTGELFF
NA	NA	TRBV9	TRBJ2-1	TGTGCCAGCAGCACATCCCGGAGCTCCTACAATGAGCAGTTCTTC	CASSTSRSSYNEQFF
NA	NA	TRBV7-9	TRBJ2-7	TGTGCCAGCAGCGAACCGGGCCGGGGGTACGAGCAGTACTTC	CASSEPGRGYEQYF
once	NA	TRBV19	TRBJ2-5	TGTGCCAGTAGTATACCCGCCCTGGCGGAGACCCAGTACTTC	CASSIPALAETQYF
NA	NA	TRBV7-9	TRBJ1-3	TGTGCCAGCTTCCAGGGAGAGTCTGGAAACACCATATATTTT	CASFQGESGNTIYF
NA	TRBD1	TRBV2	TRBJ2-2	TGTGCCAGCAGTGGGGAGACAGGGGTCACCGGGGAGCTGTTTTTT	CASSGETGVTGELFF
NA	NA	TRBV24-1	TRBJ2-1	TGTGCCACCAGTGACTTCCGGGGACCCCTGGCCGATGAGCAGTTCTTC	CATSDFRGPLADEQFF
NA	TRBD2	TRBV20-1	TRBJ2-1	TGCAGTGCTAGAGATAGGGACTACCTTTACAATGAGCAGTTCTTC	CSARDRDYLYNEQFF
once	NA	TRBV9	TRBJ2-7	TGTGCCAGCAGCTTACAACTACCTAAGACCTACGAGCAGTACTTC	CASSLQLPKTYEQYF
NA	NA	TRBV4-2	TRBJ2-7	TGTGCCAGCAGCCAAGATATGGGGGTGGGCACCTACGAGCAGTACTTC	CASSQDMGVGTYEQYF
NA	NA	TRBV4-3	TRBJ2-7	TGCGCCAGCAGCCAAGAGGAGACAGGCTACGAGCAGTACTTC	CASSQEETGYEQYF
NA	NA	TRBV4-2	TRBJ2-1	TGTGCCAGCAGCCAACCGAGTAAGAATGAGCAGTTCTTC	CASSQPSKNEQFF
NA	NA	TRBV7-2	TRBJ1-3	TGTGCCAGCAGCTCTTATGACCGGGGCTTTGGAAACACCATATATTTT	CASSSYDRGFGNTIYF
NA	NA	TRBV4-1	TRBJ2-7	TGCGCCAGCAGCCAACACAGGACCTACGAGCAGTACTTC	CASSQHRTYEQYF
NA	TRBD1	TRBV20-1	TRBJ1-1	TGCAGTGCTCCTGACAGGGCTTACACTGAAGCTTTCTTT	CSAPDRAYTEAFF
once	NA	TRBV4-1	TRBJ2-1	TGCGCCAGCAGCCAAGATCGGGACTTGCAGTTCTTC	CASSQDRDLQFF
NA	NA	TRBV19	TRBJ2-7	TGTGCCAGTAGTATAACGTCGGCCAACTCCTACGAGCAGTACTTC	CASSITSANSYEQYF
NA	NA	TRBV4-3	TRBJ2-7	TGCGCCAGCAGCCAGACTAGAAGTCACGAGCAGTACTTC	CASSQTRSHEQYF
NA	NA	TRBV4-3	TRBJ1-5	TGCGCCAGCAGTCTTTGGGTTGCTCAGCCCCAGCATTTT	CASSLWVAQPQHF
NA	TRBD2	TRBV6-1	TRBJ2-1	TGTGCCAGCAGGGCGTCGACTAGCCTCGGGAGAGGGAACAATGAGCAGTTCTTC	CASRASTSLGRGNNEQFF
NA	TRBD2	TRBV9	TRBJ2-1	TGTGCCAGCAGCGCCGATAGCGGGAGGACATACAATGAGCAGTTCTTC	CASSADSGRTYNEQFF
NA	NA	TRBV7-8	TRBJ1-1	TGTGCCAGCAGCTTAGCCTTGGTGAACACTGAAGCTTTCTTT	CASSLALVNTEAFF
NA	TRBD1	TRBV11-2	TRBJ2-7	TGTGCCAGTGAGCTTGGGACAGGGGGCTACGAGCAGTACTTC	CASELGTGGYEQYF
NA	TRBD2	TRBV7-8	TRBJ2-3	TGTGCCAGCAGCTTAGGCCACGGACTAGCGGGAGAAGACGGCACAGATACGCAGTATTTT	CASSLGHGLAGEDGTDTQYF
NA	TRBD2	TRBV3-1	TRBJ2-4	TGTGCCAGCAGCCAAGAGGCTAGCGGGGGGGCGCCCAAAAACATTCAGTACTTC	CASSQEASGGAPKNIQYF